Below, 25 T cell receptor beta chains from the same sample are listed, as sequenced in a study of T cell responses to AZD1222 COVID-19 vaccine. The data were produced by immunoSEQ multiplex PCR, yet TCRdb's version contains in-frame clones alone and is incomplete. The sample records 150,000 to 200,000 clones, approximately 94% being singletons. Sequencing was performed on peripheral blood, taken 28 days after the second AZD1222 dose. These receptors were obtained from an adult who received the AZD1222 COVID-19 vaccine.

The chain employs TRBV19 and TRBJ1-5; 8 nucleotides line up with TRBD1. V lost 5 bases, J lost 2 bases, and 8 bases stayed unmatched. This CDR3 comprises 16 residues. The germline V gene has CDR1 LNHDA and CDR2 SQIVND (reference sequence). CDR3 in amino acids: CASSYAPDRGNQPQHF. CDR3 coding DNA: TGTGCCAGTAGTTACGCCCCGGACAGGGGCAATCAGCCCCAGCATTTT.

J is TRBJ2-1 and V is TRBV5-1; D is unresolved. The CDR3 is 15 amino acids. V gave up 1 base and J gave up 8 bases, with 16 bases separating them. CDR1 is SGHRS, CDR2 YFSETQ, per germline. The CDR3 reads CASSLPADPGYEQFF. The CDR3 DNA is TGCGCCAGCAGCTTGCCCGCAGACCCCGGGTATGAGCAGTTCTTC.

This clone was counted once. The V and J genes are TRBV11-3 and TRBJ2-1, with a possible D match to TRBD1 (6 bases). The CDR3 is 16 amino acids. Trimming took 1 base from V and 6 from J, leaving 16 bases between them. CDR1 SGHNT and CDR2 YENEEA come from the germline V gene. The CDR3 sequence is CASSLGQTLRGNEQFF. The CDR3 DNA reads as TGTGCCAGCAGCTTAGGGCAGACCCTCAGGGGCAATGAGCAGTTCTTC.

The gene calls are TRBV19 and TRBJ1-4, with D unresolved. CDR1 is LNHDA and CDR2 is SQIVND in the germline V gene (reference sequence). Trimming removed 8 bases from V and 6 bases from J, with 13 bases in between. The CDR3 totals 13 residues. CDR3 amino acids: CASSTKRDEKLFF. CDR3 coding DNA: TGTGCCAGTTCGACTAAACGGGATGAAAAACTGTTTTTT.

For the CDR3, the DNA is TGTGCCAGTAGTCTCACAGCATTTAATGAGCAGTTCTTC. As protein: CASSLTAFNEQFF. The V and J genes are TRBV19 and TRBJ2-1; D remains ambiguous. Germline assignment: CDR1 LNHDA and CDR2 SQIVND (reference sequence). The CDR3 consists of 13 residues. Trimming took 5 bases from V and 7 from J, leaving 12 bases between them.

V is TRBV28 and J is TRBJ2-3; D is unresolved. Trimming removed 5 bases from V and 8 bases from J, with 14 bases in between. Germline V gene sequence: CDR1 MDHEN, CDR2 SYDVKM. The CDR3 runs to 13 residues. Here the CDR3 DNA reads TGTGCCAGCAGTGATTCCGGCGTAGGTACGCAGTATTTT. This encodes CASSDSGVGTQYF.

The V call is TRBV7-9, the J call TRBJ2-5; D is perhaps TRBD1 or TRBD2 (5 bases each). V lost 5 bases and J lost 3, with 16 bases in between. From germline, CDR1 is SEHNR and CDR2 FQNEAQ (reference sequence). There are 15 residues in the CDR3. As DNA, the CDR3 is TGTGCCAGCAGCCCCCGAGGGACGGAAGAAGAGACCCAGTACTTC. Its protein product is CASSPRGTEEETQYF.

The chain couples TRBV3-1 (or the pseudogene TRBV3-2) to TRBJ1-4; possibly TRBD1 for D (5 bases). V lost 1 base, J lost 4 bases, and 22 bases lay in between. The CDR3 contains 19 residues. Germline loops: CDR1 LGHDT, CDR2 YNNKEL (reference sequence). In DNA, the CDR3 is TGTGCCAGCAGCCAAGTTAGCTTTCGTCTCCGGGACGGTAATGAAAAACTGTTTTTT. It is translated as CASSQVSFRLRDGNEKLFF.

The rearrangement links TRBV19 to TRBJ1-2; unclear D gene. Germline CDR1 and CDR2: LNHDA and SQIVND (reference sequence). Trimming removed 3 bases from V and 1 base from J, with 15 bases in between. The CDR3 consists of 16 residues. In DNA, the CDR3 is TGTGCCAGTAGTATCATCCCCCCCGGGGTTAACTATGGCTACACCTTC. Translated: CASSIIPPGVNYGYTF.

The chain links TRBV28 to TRBJ1-2, with D tentatively TRBD1 (5 bases). The CDR3 is 16 residues long. Germline V gives CDR1 MDHEN, CDR2 SYDVKM. Trimming cost V 7 bases and J 4 bases, with 22 bases left between them. CDR3 sequence: CASTGKGTPQGYGYTF. The CDR3 DNA follows: TGTGCCAGCACCGGGAAAGGGACTCCCCAGGGCTATGGCTACACCTTC.

The chain uses TRBV11-3 and TRBJ1-4; D is ambiguous. The CDR3 has 15 residues. CDR1 is SGHNT, CDR2 YENEEA, per germline. V was pared by 0 bases and J by 5 bases, with 10 bases between. The CDR3 DNA is TGTGCCAGCAGCTTAGATCATAGTCCGAATGAAAAACTGTTTTTT. Residues: CASSLDHSPNEKLFF.

DNA of the CDR3: TGTGCCAGCAGCTTAGCGGGTCCGGGGAACACCGGGGAGCTGTTTTTT. Amino acid sequence: CASSLAGPGNTGELFF. The chain couples TRBV11-2 to TRBJ2-2; no clear D. There are 16 residues in the CDR3. Looked up from germline, CDR1 is SGHAT and CDR2 is FQNNGV. V was trimmed by 1 base and J by 1 base, leaving 10 bases between them.

The chain is built from TRBV7-2 and TRBJ2-2; no firm D call. The CDR3 sequence is 15 residues long. V lost 3 bases to trimming and J lost 7 bases, with 15 bases between them. CDR1 and CDR2 from the germline V gene are SGHTA and FQGNSA. CDR3 sequence (DNA): TGTGCCAGCAGCTTTTTTGGTATGGTTGGCGGGGAGCTGTTTTTT. It encodes CASSFFGMVGGELFF. Full variable domain (remainder filled in from reference TRBV7-2 and TRBJ2-2): GAGVSQSPSNKVTEKGKDVELRCDPISGHTALYWYRQSLGQGLEFLIYFQGNSAPDKSGLPSDRFSAERTGGSVSTLTIQRTQQEDSAVYLCASSFFGMVGGELFFGEGSRLTVL.

This clone has only one observation. The chain couples TRBV27 to TRBJ2-2, with D tentatively TRBD1 or TRBD2 (5 bases each). V was trimmed by 6 bases and J by 5 bases, leaving 16 bases between them. Germline V gene sequence: CDR1 MNHEY, CDR2 SMNVEV (reference sequence). This CDR3 is 15 amino acids long. CDR3 region: CASRTVGDGTGELFF. The CDR3 bases are TGTGCCAGCAGGACGGTAGGGGACGGTACCGGGGAGCTGTTTTTT.

This chain uses TRBV30 with TRBJ1-1; no firm D call. The CDR3 contains 15 residues. Germline-derived CDR1 and CDR2 are GTSNPN and SVGIG (reference sequence). V lost 0 bases to trimming and J lost 1 base, with 12 bases between them. The CDR3 nucleotides are TGTGCCTGGAGTGTATCTGGTTTACAGAACACTGAAGCTTTCTTT. This translates into CAWSVSGLQNTEAFF.

The sample holds one count of this clone. This chain's CDR3 is CASSLGAARGYTDTQYF. In nucleotides, the CDR3 is TGCGCCAGCAGCTTGGGGGCCGCGCGTGGGTACACAGATACGCAGTATTTT. The chain couples TRBV5-1 to TRBJ2-3; unclear D gene. Trimming took off 0 bases at V and 2 bases at J, with 16 bases between the two ends. The CDR3 contains 17 residues. CDR1 is SGHRS, CDR2 YFSETQ, per germline. Full variable domain (missing parts from reference TRBV5-1 and TRBJ2-3): KAGVTQTPRYLIKTRGQQVTLSCSPISGHRSVSWYQQTPGQGLQFLFEYFSETQRNKGNFPGRFSGRQFSNSRSEMNVSTLELGDSALYLCASSLGAARGYTDTQYFGPGTRLTVL.

The chain links TRBV6-2 or TRBV6-3 to TRBJ1-2, with TRBD1 as a possible D gene (5 bases). Trimming stripped 5 bases from V and 7 bases from J, with 14 bases between. The CDR3 runs 13 residues. Germline V gives CDR1 MNHEY, CDR2 SVGEGT. CDR3 amino acids: CASSLAGTGGYTF. The CDR3 bases are TGTGCCAGCAGTCTAGCGGGGACGGGTGGCTACACCTTC.

The rearrangement uses TRBV6-6 and TRBJ2-5; D is unclear. Germline lookup yields CDR1 MNHNY and CDR2 SVGAGI (reference sequence). CDR3 length: 14 amino acids. The V end was cut by 1 base, the J end by 2 bases, with 8 bases between. The DNA of the CDR3 is TGTGCCAGCAGTTACTTGGGCCGGCAAGAGACCCAGTACTTC. The encoded protein is CASSYLGRQETQYF.

The chain recombines TRBV29-1 with TRBJ1-5, with 7 bases that match TRBD1. In germline, CDR1 is SQVTM, CDR2 ANQGSEA. This CDR3 is built from 15 residues. The V segment lost 2 bases and the J segment 5 bases; nucleotides outside the gene matches: 9. CDR3 DNA sequence: TGCAGCGTTGAACGCAGGGGGGGTACCCATCAGCCCCAGCATTTT. Amino acids: CSVERRGGTHQPQHF.

The gene calls are TRBV7-9 and TRBJ1-1, with a tentative D call TRBD1 (5 bases). This CDR3 is built from 13 residues. Germline CDR1 SEHNR, CDR2 FQNEAQ (reference sequence). V lost 1 base and J lost 6, with 9 bases in between. Here the CDR3 reads CASSLEDNPEAFF. CDR3 in DNA: TGTGCCAGCAGCTTAGAGGACAACCCTGAAGCTTTCTTT.

In nucleotides, the CDR3 is TGTGCCAGCAGCTTTATGGGACATAGCAATCAGCCCCAGCATTTT. This gives the protein CASSFMGHSNQPQHF. The genes are TRBV7-9 and TRBJ1-5; D perhaps matches TRBD1 (6 bases). This CDR3 spans 15 amino acids. Trimming took 3 bases from V and 0 from J, leaving 9 bases between them. Germline lookup yields CDR1 SEHNR and CDR2 FQNEAQ (reference sequence).

V usage is TRBV7-8 and J usage is TRBJ1-5; 8 bases match TRBD1. Germline CDR1 SGHVS, CDR2 FQNEAQ. This CDR3 is 17 amino acids long. J lost 0 bases, V lost 0 bases, and 4 bases had no gene match. CDR3 residues: CASSLAGTGFSNQPQHF. The CDR3 coding sequence is TGTGCCAGCAGCTTAGCGGGGACAGGATTTAGCAATCAGCCCCAGCATTTT.

This clone was recorded once. The chain is built from TRBV3-1 (or the pseudogene TRBV3-2) and TRBJ2-1, with D unclear. Germline V lookup: CDR1 LGHDT, CDR2 YNNKEL (reference sequence). The CDR3 extends over 13 amino acids. Between the trimmed V and J ends, which lost 1 base and 4 bases, there was a span of 5 bases. The chain's CDR3 is CASSQVLYNEQFF. The CDR3 region has the DNA TGTGCCAGCAGCCAAGTCCTTTACAATGAGCAGTTCTTC.

This chain links TRBV7-2 with TRBJ2-3, with D maybe TRBD2 (5 bases). CDR3 length: 13 residues. The ends were cut back, 2 bases at V and 5 bases at J, with 8 bases in the middle. CDR1 SGHTA and CDR2 FQGNSA come from the germline V gene. The CDR3 DNA reads TGTGCCAGCAGCTTAACCCGGGAAGATACGCAGTATTTT. Protein sequence: CASSLTREDTQYF.

V is TRBV27 and J is TRBJ2-5, with D possibly matching TRBD2 (5 bases). The germline gives CDR1 MNHEY, CDR2 SMNVEV (reference sequence). Trimming pared 4 bases from V and 0 bases from J, leaving 9 bases between. CDR3 length: 14 residues. The CDR3 reads CASSYGINQETQYF. Here the CDR3 DNA reads TGTGCCAGCAGTTACGGGATCAACCAAGAGACCCAGTACTTC.